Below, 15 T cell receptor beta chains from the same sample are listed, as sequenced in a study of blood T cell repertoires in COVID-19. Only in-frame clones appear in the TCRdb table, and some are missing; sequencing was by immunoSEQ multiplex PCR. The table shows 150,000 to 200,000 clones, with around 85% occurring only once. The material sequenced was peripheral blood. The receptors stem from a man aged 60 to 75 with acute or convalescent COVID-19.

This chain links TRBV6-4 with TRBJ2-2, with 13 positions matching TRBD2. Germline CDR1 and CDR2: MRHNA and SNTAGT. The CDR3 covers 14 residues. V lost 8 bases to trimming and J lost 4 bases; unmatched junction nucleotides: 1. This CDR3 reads CASRTSGSTGELFF. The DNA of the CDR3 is TGTGCCAGCCGGACTAGCGGGAGCACCGGGGAGCTGTTTTTT.

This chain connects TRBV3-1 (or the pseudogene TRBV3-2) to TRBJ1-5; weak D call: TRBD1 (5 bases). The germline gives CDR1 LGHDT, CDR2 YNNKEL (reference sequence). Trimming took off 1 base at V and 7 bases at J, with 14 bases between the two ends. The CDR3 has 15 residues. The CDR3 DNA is TGTGCCAGCAGCCAAGGGGCGGGGGTCGGGCAGCCCCAGCATTTT. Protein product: CASSQGAGVGQPQHF.

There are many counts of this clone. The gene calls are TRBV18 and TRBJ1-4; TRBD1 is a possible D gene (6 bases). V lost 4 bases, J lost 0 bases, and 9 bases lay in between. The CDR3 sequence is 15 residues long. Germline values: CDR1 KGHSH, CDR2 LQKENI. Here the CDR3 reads CASSRDITTNEKLFF. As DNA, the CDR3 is TGTGCCAGCTCACGGGACATCACAACTAATGAAAAACTGTTTTTT.

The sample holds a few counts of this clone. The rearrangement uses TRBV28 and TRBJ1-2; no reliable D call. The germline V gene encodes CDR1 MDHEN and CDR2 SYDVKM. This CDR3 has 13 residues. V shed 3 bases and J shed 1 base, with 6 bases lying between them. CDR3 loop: CASSFGNNYGYTF. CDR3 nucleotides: TGTGCCAGCAGTTTCGGGAATAACTATGGCTACACCTTC.

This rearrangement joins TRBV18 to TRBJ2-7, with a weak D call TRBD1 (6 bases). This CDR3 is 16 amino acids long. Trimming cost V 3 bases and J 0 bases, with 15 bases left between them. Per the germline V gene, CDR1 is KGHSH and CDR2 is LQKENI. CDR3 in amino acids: CASSPSRDKSSYEQYF. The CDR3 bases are TGTGCCAGCTCACCTAGCCGGGACAAAAGCTCCTACGAGCAGTACTTC.

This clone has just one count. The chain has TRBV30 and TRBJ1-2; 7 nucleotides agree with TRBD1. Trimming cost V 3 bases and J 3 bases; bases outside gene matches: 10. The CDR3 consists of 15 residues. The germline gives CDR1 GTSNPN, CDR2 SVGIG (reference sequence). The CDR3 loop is CAWRRPGGTYYGYTF. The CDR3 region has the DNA TGTGCCTGGAGGAGACCAGGGGGGACCTACTATGGCTACACCTTC. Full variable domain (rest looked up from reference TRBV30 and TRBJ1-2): SQTIHQWPATLVQPVGSPLSLECTVEGTSNPNLYWYRQAAGRGLQLLFYSVGIGQISSEVPQNLSASRPQDRQFILSSKKLLLSDSGFYLCAWRRPGGTYYGYTFGSGTRLTVV.

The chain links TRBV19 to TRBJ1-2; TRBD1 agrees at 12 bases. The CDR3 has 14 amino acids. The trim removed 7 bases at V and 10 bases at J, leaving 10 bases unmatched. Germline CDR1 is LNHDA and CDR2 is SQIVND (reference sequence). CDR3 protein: CASNSGTGGRDYTF. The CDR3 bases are TGTGCCAGTAACTCCGGGACAGGGGGCAGAGACTACACCTTC.

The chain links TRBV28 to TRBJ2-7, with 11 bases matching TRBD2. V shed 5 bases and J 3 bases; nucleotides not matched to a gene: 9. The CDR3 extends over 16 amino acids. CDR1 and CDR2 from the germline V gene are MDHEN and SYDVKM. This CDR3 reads CASSIPSGRSGYEQYF. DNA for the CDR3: TGTGCCAGCAGTATCCCTAGCGGGAGGTCCGGCTACGAGCAGTACTTC.

The CDR3 DNA sequence: TGTGCCAGTAGTATGGGACTGTACAATGAGCAGTTCTTC. Protein product: CASSMGLYNEQFF. The chain combines TRBV19 with TRBJ2-1, with D possibly TRBD2 on 6 matching bases. CDR3 length: 13 residues. V lost 3 bases and J lost 4, with 7 bases in between. Germline V gene lookup returns CDR1 LNHDA and CDR2 SQIVND (reference sequence).

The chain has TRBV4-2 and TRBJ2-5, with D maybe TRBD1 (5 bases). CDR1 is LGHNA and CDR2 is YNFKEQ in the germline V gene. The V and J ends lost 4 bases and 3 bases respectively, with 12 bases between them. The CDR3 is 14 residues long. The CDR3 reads CASSRGPGEETQYF. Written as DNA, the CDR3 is TGTGCCAGCAGCCGGGGCCCAGGAGAAGAGACCCAGTACTTC.

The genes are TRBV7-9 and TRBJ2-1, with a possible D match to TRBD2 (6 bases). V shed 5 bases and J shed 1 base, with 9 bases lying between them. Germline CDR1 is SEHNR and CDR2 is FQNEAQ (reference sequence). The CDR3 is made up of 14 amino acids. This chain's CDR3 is CASSGGISYNEQFF. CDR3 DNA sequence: TGTGCCAGCAGCGGCGGGATTTCCTACAATGAGCAGTTCTTC.

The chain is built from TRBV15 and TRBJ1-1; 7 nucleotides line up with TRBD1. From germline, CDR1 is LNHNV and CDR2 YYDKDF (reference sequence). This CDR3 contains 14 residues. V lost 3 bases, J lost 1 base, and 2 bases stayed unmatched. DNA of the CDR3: TGTGCCACCAGCAGGGGACAGTCGAACACTGAAGCTTTCTTT. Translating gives CATSRGQSNTEAFF.

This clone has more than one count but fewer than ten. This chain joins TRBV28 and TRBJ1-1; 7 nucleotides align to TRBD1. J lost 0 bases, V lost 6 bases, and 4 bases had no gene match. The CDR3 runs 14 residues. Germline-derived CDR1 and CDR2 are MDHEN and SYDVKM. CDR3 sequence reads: CASRRQGLNTEAFF. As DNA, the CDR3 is TGTGCCAGCAGACGACAGGGCTTGAACACTGAAGCTTTCTTT. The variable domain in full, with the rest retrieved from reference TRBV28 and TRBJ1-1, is DVKVTQSSRYLVKRTGEKVFLECVQDMDHENMFWYRQDPGLGLRLIYFSYDVKMKEKGDIPEGYSVSREKKERFSLILESASTNQTSMYLCASRRQGLNTEAFFGQGTRLTVV.

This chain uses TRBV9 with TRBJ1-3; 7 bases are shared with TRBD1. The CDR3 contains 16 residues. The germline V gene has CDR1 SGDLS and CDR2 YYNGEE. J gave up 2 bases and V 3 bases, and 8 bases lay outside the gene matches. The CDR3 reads CASSAISGGPGNTIYF. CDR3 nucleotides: TGTGCCAGCAGCGCGATTTCAGGGGGTCCTGGAAACACCATATATTTT.

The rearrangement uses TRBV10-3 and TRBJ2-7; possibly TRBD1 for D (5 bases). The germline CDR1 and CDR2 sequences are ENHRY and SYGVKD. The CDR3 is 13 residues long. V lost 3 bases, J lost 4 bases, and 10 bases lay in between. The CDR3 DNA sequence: TGTGCCATCAGTGAAGACAGAGCTTACGAGCAGTACTTC. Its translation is CAISEDRAYEQYF.